Listed below are T cell receptor beta chains from one sample, sequenced in a study of blood T cell repertoires in COVID-19. Clones were read by immunoSEQ multiplex PCR, and TCRdb kept only the in-frame ones, dropping some. Here the sample spans about 270,000 clones, around nine tenths being singletons. Source material: PBMCs or T cells enriched from blood (not recorded which). These receptors were collected from a woman between 18 and 29 years old who had recovered from COVID-19. CDR3s include the opening cysteine and the closing phenylalanine or tryptophan. Fields, in order: CDR3 length, J gene, clone size, D gene, V gene, CDR3 DNA, CDR3 protein. A D gene is named only where the DNA matches it firmly. Clone sizes are given selectively: once, few, many, or a class where the clone is expanded.

>12|TRBJ1-5|-|-|TRBV28
TGTGCCAGCAGCACCAGTAATCAGCCCCAGCATTTT
CASSTSNQPQHF
>14|TRBJ1-1|few|-|TRBV10-3
TGTGCCATCAAGAGCCTAGGAGGGGACACTGAAGCTTTCTTT
CAIKSLGGDTEAFF
>14|TRBJ2-5|-|TRBD2|TRBV10-3
TGTGCCATCAGTGATCCTGGGACTAAGGAGACCCAGTACTTC
CAISDPGTKETQYF
>15|TRBJ2-1|-|TRBD2|TRBV27
TGTGCCAGCAGTTTACGGACTAGCGGGTTCAATGAGCAGTTCTTC
CASSLRTSGFNEQFF
>14|TRBJ1-6|-|-|TRBV5-8
TGTGCCAGCAGCTTGCAGGGTATGGTTTCACCCCTCCACTTT
CASSLQGMVSPLHF
>14|TRBJ1-6|few|-|TRBV11-3
TGTGCCAGCAGCTTACGCCAGGGGAATTCACCCCTCCACTTT
CASSLRQGNSPLHF
>13|TRBJ2-7|-|TRBD2|TRBV19
TGTGCCAGTAGTGAGCGGGAAGCCTACGAGCAGTACTTC
CASSEREAYEQYF
>12|TRBJ1-4|-|-|TRBV29-1
TGCAGCGTTGGAGGGTTAGGTGAAAAACTGTTTTTT
CSVGGLGEKLFF
>13|TRBJ1-4|few|-|TRBV7-9
TGTGCCAGCAGGATAGGCGGGGCAGAAAAACTGTTTTTT
CASRIGGAEKLFF
>14|TRBJ1-1|-|-|TRBV27
TGTGCCAGCAGTTTAGGGGGGGGCATCACTGAAGCTTTCTTT
CASSLGGGITEAFF
>17|TRBJ2-3|few|-|TRBV11-2
TGTGCCAGCAGTCGAACAGGTCTAGTACCTAGCACAGATACGCAGTATTTT
CASSRTGLVPSTDTQYF
>14|TRBJ1-2|-|TRBD1|TRBV27
TGTGCCACTAGGGCGGGACAGGCCCCATATGGCTACACCTTC
CATRAGQAPYGYTF
>16|TRBJ1-4|-|-|TRBV5-1
TGCGCCAGCAGCTTGGATGGCCAGGGCAGAGGAGAAAAACTGTTTTTT
CASSLDGQGRGEKLFF
>13|TRBJ2-7|-|-|TRBV27
TGTGCCAGCAAACAGACAGGATCCTACGAGCAGTACTTC
CASKQTGSYEQYF
>16|TRBJ1-1|-|TRBD1|TRBV18
TGTGCCAGCTCAACAGGGGTTGCCCTCGGGAACACTGAAGCTTTCTTT
CASSTGVALGNTEAFF
>16|TRBJ2-3|-|TRBD2|TRBV4-3
TGCGCCAGCAGCCAAGAATTGACCGGGACTAAAGTTACGCAGTATTTT
CASSQELTGTKVTQYF